One sample yielded the 8 T cell receptor beta chains listed below, sequenced in a study of T cell responses to AZD1222 COVID-19 vaccine. TCRdb's copy holds only in-frame clones and misses some; the assay was immunoSEQ multiplex PCR. The data show under 60,000 clones, with around nine tenths seen just once and about 5.7% held by the top ten. Source: peripheral blood, taken 28 days after the second AZD1222 dose. All receptors come from an adult who received the AZD1222 COVID-19 vaccine.

The V gene is TRBV5-1, the J gene TRBJ2-2; TRBD1 agrees at 9 bases. The ends lost 7 bases at V and 0 bases at J; junction bases unmatched: 16. This CDR3 region has 19 residues. The germline gives CDR1 SGHRS, CDR2 YFSETQ. CDR3 coding DNA: TGCGCCAGCGGCGAAGGACAGGGGTTTCGGGGCACGAACACCGGGGAGCTGTTTTTT. Amino acid sequence: CASGEGQGFRGTNTGELFF.

The V call is TRBV18, the J call TRBJ2-7; D ambiguous. The CDR3 loop spans 11 amino acids. Germline V gene data show CDR1 as KGHSH and CDR2 as LQKENI. Trimming removed 3 bases from V and 8 bases from J, with 8 bases in between. The CDR3 is CASSPGIQQYF. CDR3 sequence (DNA): TGTGCCAGCTCACCGGGTATCCAGCAGTACTTC.

This rearrangement joins TRBV20-1 to TRBJ2-7; D remains ambiguous. Trimming left V 4 bases short and J 7 bases short, with 11 bases between. Germline assignment: CDR1 DFQATT and CDR2 SNEGSKA (reference sequence). This CDR3 is built from 11 residues. The CDR3 region is CSAIHGQEQYF. As DNA, the CDR3 is TGCAGTGCTATCCACGGCCAAGAGCAGTACTTC.

V gene TRBV7-8 combines with J gene TRBJ2-2; 12 nucleotides align to TRBD2. CDR3 length: 16 amino acids. V trimming: 5 bases; J trimming: 7 bases; junction bases outside the gene matches: 8. Germline V gene lookup returns CDR1 SGHVS and CDR2 FQNEAQ. In nucleotides, the CDR3 is TGTGCCAGCAGCCCGCCGGCTAGCGGGGGGGGCGGGGAGCTGTTTTTT. Its translation: CASSPPASGGGGELFF.

The chain combines TRBV3-1 (or the pseudogene TRBV3-2) with TRBJ2-3; tentative D call: TRBD2 (5 bases). The CDR3 is 15 amino acids. From germline, CDR1 is LGHDT and CDR2 YNNKEL (reference sequence). V was shortened by 1 base and J by 6 bases, with 14 bases between the two germline ends. The DNA for the CDR3 is TGTGCCAGCAGCCAAGGTCTAGCCCCTTGGGATACGCAGTATTTT. This sequence encodes CASSQGLAPWDTQYF.

V gene TRBV7-3 combines with J gene TRBJ1-1; D gene uncertain. Germline loops: CDR1 SGHTA, CDR2 FQGTGA. V was pared by 3 bases and J by 0 bases, with 5 bases between. The CDR3 loop spans 13 amino acids. CDR3 DNA sequence: TGTGCCAGCAGCTTGCTCATGAACACTGAAGCTTTCTTT. It is translated as CASSLLMNTEAFF.

The chain links TRBV18 to TRBJ1-1; no clear D. This CDR3 is built from 12 residues. The ends were cut back, 6 bases at V and 1 base at J, with 6 bases in the middle. From germline, CDR1 is KGHSH and CDR2 LQKENI. CDR3 protein: CASSPANTEAFF. The CDR3 DNA follows: TGTGCCAGCTCCCCAGCGAACACTGAAGCTTTCTTT.

This clone was found once. The chain uses TRBV2 and TRBJ2-3; unclear D gene. V was pared by 7 bases and J by 4 bases, with 12 bases between. Looked up from germline, CDR1 is SNHLY and CDR2 is FYNNEI. The CDR3 loop spans 13 amino acids. The CDR3, as DNA: TGTGCCAGCATCGGATCCGGCCCAGATACGCAGTATTTT. It is translated as CASIGSGPDTQYF.